Presented here are 10 T cell receptor beta chains from one specimen sequenced in a study of OX40 agonist ivuxolimab in advanced cancers. Sequenced by immunoSEQ multiplex PCR; TCRdb stores in-frame clones only, minus some. The top ten clones hold around 15% of a sample with fewer than 30,000 clones, about three quarters of them seen once. This specimen consisted of CD4+ or CD8+ T cells sorted from blood, obtained in a trial of the OX40 agonist ivuxolimab. Receptors originate from an adult with an advanced solid tumor such as melanoma, head and neck, liver or kidney cancer.

The CDR3 bases are TGTGCCAGCACAACGGGAGGGTACATGACTTTGTCCTACAATGAGCAGTTCTTC. The encoded protein is CASTTGGYMTLSYNEQFF. This chain uses TRBV27 with TRBJ2-1; the match to TRBD2 covers 8 bases. CDR1 MNHEY and CDR2 SMNVEV come from the germline V gene (reference sequence). This CDR3 has 18 residues. Trimming at V came to 7 bases and at J to 1 base, leaving 15 bases not matched to a gene.

The V gene is TRBV5-8, the J gene TRBJ1-1; 7 positions agree with TRBD1. The CDR3 consists of 17 residues. After removal of 0 bases from V and 0 bases from J, the junction contained 8 bases not matched to a gene. CDR1 is SGHTS and CDR2 is YDEGEE in the germline V gene. CDR3 in amino acids: CASSLGQGRGLNTEAFF. The DNA for the CDR3 is TGTGCCAGCAGCTTGGGACAGGGCCGGGGGTTGAACACTGAAGCTTTCTTT.

The chain is built from TRBV21-1 and TRBJ2-5; TRBD1, the D gene given by the table, was not confirmed from the DNA. TRBV21-1 is a listed pseudogene. The CDR3 has 14 residues. The CDR3 is CASSKVGLGETQYF. The CDR3 DNA sequence: TGTGCCAGCAGCAAAGTTGGGCTTGGGGAGACCCAGTACTTC.

The CDR3 loop reads CASSLAGARSGYTF. The CDR3 region has the DNA TGTGCCAGCAGCTTAGCAGGGGCCCGGTCCGGCTACACCTTC. This chain connects TRBV7-8 to TRBJ1-2; possibly TRBD1 for D (5 bases). Germline CDR1 SGHVS, CDR2 FQNEAQ. The CDR3 extends over 14 amino acids. Trimming stripped 0 bases from V and 8 bases from J, with 13 bases between. The whole variable domain, filled in from reference TRBV7-8 and TRBJ1-2, reads GAGVSQSPRYKVAKRGQDVALRCDPISGHVSLFWYQQALGQGPEFLTYFQNEAQLDKSGLPSDRFFAERPEGSVSTLKIQRTQQEDSAVYLCASSLAGARSGYTFGSGTRLTVV.

This chain connects TRBV7-9 to TRBJ1-6; D gene unclear. Trimming took off 5 bases at V and 5 bases at J, with 10 bases between the two ends. From germline, CDR1 is SEHNR and CDR2 FQNEAQ (reference sequence). The CDR3 is 14 amino acids. The CDR3 DNA sequence: TGTGCCAGCAGCCTGAGCGGAGATAATTCACCCCTCCACTTT. This translates into CASSLSGDNSPLHF.

This clone turned up a few times. V and J are TRBV5-4 and TRBJ1-5; D ambiguous. Trimming stripped 4 bases from V and 4 bases from J, with 9 bases between. Germline lookup yields CDR1 SGHNT and CDR2 YYREEE (reference sequence). The CDR3 spans 13 residues. CDR3 sequence reads: CASSLGANQPQHF. The CDR3 DNA sequence: TGTGCCAGCAGCCTCGGTGCTAATCAGCCCCAGCATTTT.

This chain uses TRBV7-9 with TRBJ1-1; weak D call: TRBD1 (5 bases). V was pared by 6 bases and J by 4 bases, with 15 bases between. Per the germline V gene, CDR1 is SEHNR and CDR2 is FQNEAQ (reference sequence). The length of the CDR3 is 14 residues. CDR3: CASSHPGGLTEAFF. The DNA of the CDR3 is TGTGCCAGCAGTCACCCTGGGGGACTCACTGAAGCTTTCTTT.

To note about this clone: The junction and the germline gene differ at one end; a read error may be behind it. The V gene is TRBV7-7, the J gene TRBJ2-1; weak D call: TRBD2 (5 bases). Germline V gene data show CDR1 as SSHAT and CDR2 as FNYEAQ (reference sequence). This CDR3 comprises 15 residues. In DNA, the CDR3 is TGTGCTAGCAGCGATAAGCGGAGCTCCTACAATGAGCAGTTCTTC. Translation gives CASSDKRSSYNEQFF.

The rearrangement links TRBV7-6 to TRBJ1-2; D may be TRBD1 (5 bases). The V gene's germline CDR1 is SGHVS and CDR2 FNYEAQ. Trimming took off 5 bases at V and 0 bases at J, with 16 bases between the two ends. This CDR3 is built from 16 residues. The DNA for the CDR3 is TGTGCCAGCAGCCCGGGGGTTTCCCCCACTAACTATGGCTACACCTTC. Residues: CASSPGVSPTNYGYTF.

The rearrangement uses TRBV4-3 and TRBJ1-4; no clear D gene. Between the trimmed V and J ends, which lost 1 base and 7 bases, there was a span of 13 bases. The CDR3 is 15 amino acids. The V gene's germline CDR1 is LGHNA and CDR2 YSLEER. CDR3 DNA sequence: TGCGCCAGCAGCCAAGCGGGAAAGGTCGGTGAAAAACTGTTTTTT. Protein product: CASSQAGKVGEKLFF.